This T cell receptor beta chain comes out of a study of blood T cell repertoires in COVID-19. J was trimmed by 7 bases and V by 4 bases; bases with no gene match: 7. The V gene's germline CDR1 is KGHDR and CDR2 SFDVKD. The length of the CDR3 is 16 residues. Libraries were prepared by immunoSEQ multiplex PCR; TCRdb keeps only in-frame clonotypes and omits some of them. In the table there are about 180,000 clones, about 72% of which are singletons. On this clone: Other nucleotide sequences in the sample specify the same CDR3.

The material sequenced was PBMCs or T cells enriched from blood (not recorded which). This sequence originates from a woman aged 45-65 years who had recovered from COVID-19. The chain uses TRBV24-1 and TRBJ2-1, with TRBD2 identical over 12 bases. CDR3 region: CATSDPGTSGLNEQFF. Written as DNA, the CDR3 is TGTGCCACCAGTGACCCCGGGACTAGCGGGTTAAATGAGCAGTTCTTC.